This T cell receptor beta chain was recovered during a study of CD8 T cells in ankylosing spondylitis. Study conclusions and caveats: Among TCR beta sequences, a motif of roughly 8 highly homologous variants appeared characteristic of ankylosing spondylitis blood. Significantly higher representation of disease-linked clones was reported for matched ankylosing spondylitis synovial fluid.

Notes on this clonotype: Antigen unknown.

One entry per CDR3 protein results from TCRdb running MiXCR on the 5' RACE reads. The profile covers roughly 700,000 distinct CDR3 sequences, with 19% appearing a single time and over 15% taken by the ten largest. Sequencing was done on a sample of blood, either unsorted or a sorted T cell fraction (not recorded which). This receptor was taken from a male donor with ankylosing spondylitis.

As DNA, the CDR3 is TGCAGCGTTGTTTTTCGGGCAAACGTGGAAGCTTTCTTT. Amino acids: CSVVFRANVEAFF. This sequence joins TRBV29-1 and TRBJ1-1; D is uncertain. The V gene lost 4 bases and the J gene lost 8 bases, with 17 bases spanning the gap. The germline V gene encodes CDR1 SQVTM and CDR2 ANQGSEA. This CDR3 comprises 13 residues.